This T cell receptor beta chain was sequenced for a study of siplizumab effects on memory and regulatory T cells. Clones were read by immunoSEQ multiplex PCR, and TCRdb kept only the in-frame ones, dropping some. The table has around 100,000 clones, about 94% seen once. Trimming stripped 8 bases from V and 2 bases from J, with 10 bases between. The CDR3 runs 12 residues. Germline CDR1 SNHLY, CDR2 FYNNEI. This clone was observed once. The sequence derives from a human donor in good health. This chain links TRBV2 with TRBJ2-7; possible D gene TRBD2, 5 bases. Material: non-Treg CD4+ T cells sorted from blood. CDR3 amino acids: CASLFGAYEQYF. The CDR3 DNA reads TGTGCCAGCCTATTCGGGGCCTACGAGCAGTACTTC.